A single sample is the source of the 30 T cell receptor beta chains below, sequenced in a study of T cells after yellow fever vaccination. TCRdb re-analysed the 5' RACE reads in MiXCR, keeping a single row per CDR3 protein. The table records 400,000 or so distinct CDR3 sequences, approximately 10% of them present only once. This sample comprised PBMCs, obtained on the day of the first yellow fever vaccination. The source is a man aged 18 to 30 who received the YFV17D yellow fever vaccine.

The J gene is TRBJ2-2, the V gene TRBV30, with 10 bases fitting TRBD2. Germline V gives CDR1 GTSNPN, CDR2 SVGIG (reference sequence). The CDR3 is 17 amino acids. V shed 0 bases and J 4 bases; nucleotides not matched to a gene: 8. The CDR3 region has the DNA TGTGCCTGGAGTGTACGAAGCGGGGGGGCCGTCACCGGGGAGCTGTTTTTT. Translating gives CAWSVRSGGAVTGELFF.

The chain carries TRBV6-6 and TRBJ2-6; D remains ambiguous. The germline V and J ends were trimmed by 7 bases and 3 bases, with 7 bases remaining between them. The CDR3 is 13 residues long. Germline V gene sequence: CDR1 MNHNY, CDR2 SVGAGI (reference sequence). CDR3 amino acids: CASTLVGANVLTF. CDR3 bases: TGTGCCAGCACCCTAGTTGGGGCCAACGTCCTGACTTTC.

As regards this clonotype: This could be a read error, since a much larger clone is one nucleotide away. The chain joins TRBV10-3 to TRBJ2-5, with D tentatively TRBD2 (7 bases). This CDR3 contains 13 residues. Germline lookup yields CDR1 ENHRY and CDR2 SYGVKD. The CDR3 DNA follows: TGTACCATCAGTGTTGGGGGGGCAGAGACCCAGTACTTC. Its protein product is CTISVGGAETQYF.

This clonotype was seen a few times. The CDR3 bases are TGTGCCAGCAGCCAATCAGTTTACTCCTACAATGAGCAGTTCTTC. This translates into CASSQSVYSYNEQFF. V is TRBV3-1 and J is TRBJ2-1; D is unresolved. The germline V gene has CDR1 LGHDT and CDR2 YNNKEL (reference sequence). The CDR3 is 15 amino acids. V gave up 2 bases and J gave up 0 bases, with 8 bases separating them.

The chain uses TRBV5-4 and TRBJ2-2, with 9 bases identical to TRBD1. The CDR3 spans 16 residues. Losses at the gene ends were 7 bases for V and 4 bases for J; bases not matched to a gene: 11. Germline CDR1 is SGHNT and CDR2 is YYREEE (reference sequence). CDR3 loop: CASLHPDRGGTGELFF. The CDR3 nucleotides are TGTGCCAGCCTTCACCCGGACAGGGGAGGCACCGGGGAGCTGTTTTTT.

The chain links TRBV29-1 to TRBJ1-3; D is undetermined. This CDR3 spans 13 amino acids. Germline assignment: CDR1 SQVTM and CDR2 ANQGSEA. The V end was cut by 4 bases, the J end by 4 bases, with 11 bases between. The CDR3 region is CSVAAEEGNTIYF. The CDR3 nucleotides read TGCAGCGTTGCCGCGGAAGAGGGAAACACCATATATTTT.

The CDR3: CASSQDYGTGELFF. The CDR3 nucleotides are TGTGCCAGCAGCCAAGATTATGGGACCGGGGAGCTGTTTTTT. The chain links TRBV4-2 to TRBJ2-2; D remains ambiguous. V lost 0 bases and J lost 5, with 7 bases in between. There are 14 residues in the CDR3. Germline assignment: CDR1 LGHNA and CDR2 YNFKEQ.

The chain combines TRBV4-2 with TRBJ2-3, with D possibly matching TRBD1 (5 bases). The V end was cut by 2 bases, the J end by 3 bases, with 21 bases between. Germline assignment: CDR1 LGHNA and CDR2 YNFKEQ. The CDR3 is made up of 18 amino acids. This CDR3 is CASSQNRGHSLRTDTQYF. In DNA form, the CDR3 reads TGTGCCAGCAGCCAAAACCGCGGACATTCTCTCAGAACAGATACGCAGTATTTT.

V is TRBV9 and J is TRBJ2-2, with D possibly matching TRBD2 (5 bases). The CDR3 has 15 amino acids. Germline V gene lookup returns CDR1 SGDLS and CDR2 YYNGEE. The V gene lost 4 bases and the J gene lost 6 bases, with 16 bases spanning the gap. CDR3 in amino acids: CASSTSRRDSGELFF. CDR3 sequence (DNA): TGTGCCAGCAGCACCAGTCGTCGGGATTCCGGGGAGCTGTTTTTT.

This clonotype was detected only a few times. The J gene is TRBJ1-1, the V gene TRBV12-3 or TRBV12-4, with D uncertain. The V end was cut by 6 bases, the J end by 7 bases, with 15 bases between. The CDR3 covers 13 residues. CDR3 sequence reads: CASSPLRVGEAFF. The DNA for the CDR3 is TGTGCCAGCAGCCCCCTCCGAGTTGGTGAAGCTTTCTTT.

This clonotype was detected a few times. The CDR3 is CASSYSVPVGGGYTF. Here the CDR3 DNA reads TGTGCCAGCAGTTACTCGGTCCCGGTAGGCGGAGGCTACACCTTC. The chain joins TRBV6-5 to TRBJ1-2; D gene ambiguous. Germline CDR1 reads MNHEY; CDR2 reads SVGAGI. The CDR3 contains 15 residues. The V gene lost 0 bases and the J gene lost 8 bases, with 16 bases spanning the gap.

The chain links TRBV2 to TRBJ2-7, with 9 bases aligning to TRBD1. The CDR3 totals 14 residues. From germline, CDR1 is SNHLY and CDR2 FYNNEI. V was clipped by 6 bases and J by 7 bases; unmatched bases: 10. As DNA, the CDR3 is TGTGCCAGCAGCGACAGGACAGGGGCGGGAGAGCAGTACTTC. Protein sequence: CASSDRTGAGEQYF.

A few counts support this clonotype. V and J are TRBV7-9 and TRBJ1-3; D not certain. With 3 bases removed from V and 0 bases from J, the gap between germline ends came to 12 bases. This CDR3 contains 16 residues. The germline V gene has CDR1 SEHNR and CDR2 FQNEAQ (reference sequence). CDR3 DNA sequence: TGTGCCAGCAGCTTCGGACGCCGGGACTCTGGAAACACCATATATTTT. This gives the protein CASSFGRRDSGNTIYF.

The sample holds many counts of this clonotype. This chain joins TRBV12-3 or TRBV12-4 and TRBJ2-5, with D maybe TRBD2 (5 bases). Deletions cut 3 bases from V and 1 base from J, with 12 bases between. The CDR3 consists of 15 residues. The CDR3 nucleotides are TGTGCCAGCAGTTTCGGAAACGGGGTCCAAGAGACCCAGTACTTC. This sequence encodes CASSFGNGVQETQYF.

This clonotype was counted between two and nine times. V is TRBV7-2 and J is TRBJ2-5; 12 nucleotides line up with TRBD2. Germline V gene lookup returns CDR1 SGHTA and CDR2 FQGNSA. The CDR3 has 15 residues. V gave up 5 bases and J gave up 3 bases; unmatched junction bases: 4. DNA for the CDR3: TGTGCCAGCAGCCAACTAGCGGGGGGAGAAGAGACCCAGTACTTC. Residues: CASSQLAGGEETQYF.

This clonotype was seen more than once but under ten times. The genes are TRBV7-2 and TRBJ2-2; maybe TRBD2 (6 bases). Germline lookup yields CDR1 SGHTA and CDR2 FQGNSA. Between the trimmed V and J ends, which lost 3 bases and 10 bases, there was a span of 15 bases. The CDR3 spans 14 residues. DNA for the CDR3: TGTGCCAGCAGCTTTGCGGGACTGTGGGTGGAGCTGTTTTTT. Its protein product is CASSFAGLWVELFF.

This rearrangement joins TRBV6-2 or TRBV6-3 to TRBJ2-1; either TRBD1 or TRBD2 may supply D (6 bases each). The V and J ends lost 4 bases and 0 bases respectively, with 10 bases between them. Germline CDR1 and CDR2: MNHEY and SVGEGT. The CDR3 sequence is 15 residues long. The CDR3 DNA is TGTGCCAGCAGTTTCGGGGGCCCCTCCTACAATGAGCAGTTCTTC. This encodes CASSFGGPSYNEQFF.

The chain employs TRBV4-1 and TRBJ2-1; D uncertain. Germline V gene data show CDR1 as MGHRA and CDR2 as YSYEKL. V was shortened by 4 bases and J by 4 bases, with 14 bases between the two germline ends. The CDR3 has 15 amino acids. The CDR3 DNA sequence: TGCGCCAGCAGCCGGCGGATTGAGTCGTACAATGAGCAGTTCTTC. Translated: CASSRRIESYNEQFF.

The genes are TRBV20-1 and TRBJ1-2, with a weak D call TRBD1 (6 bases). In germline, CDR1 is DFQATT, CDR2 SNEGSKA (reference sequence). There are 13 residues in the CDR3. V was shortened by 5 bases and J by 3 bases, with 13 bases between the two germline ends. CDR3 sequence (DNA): TGCAGTGCTCGACCTCACAGGGACTATGGCTACACCTTC. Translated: CSARPHRDYGYTF.

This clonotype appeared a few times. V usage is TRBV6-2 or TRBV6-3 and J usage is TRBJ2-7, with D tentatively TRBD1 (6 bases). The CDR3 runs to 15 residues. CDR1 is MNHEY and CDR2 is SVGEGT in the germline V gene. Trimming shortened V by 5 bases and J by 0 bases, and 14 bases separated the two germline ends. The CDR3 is CASSNPGHNSYEQYF. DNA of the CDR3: TGTGCCAGCAGTAATCCGGGACACAACTCCTACGAGCAGTACTTC.

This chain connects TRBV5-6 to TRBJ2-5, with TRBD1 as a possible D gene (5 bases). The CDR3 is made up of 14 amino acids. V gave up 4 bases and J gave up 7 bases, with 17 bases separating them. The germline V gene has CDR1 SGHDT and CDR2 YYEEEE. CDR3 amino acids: CASSPKGAFGTQYF. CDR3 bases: TGTGCCAGCAGCCCGAAAGGGGCCTTTGGGACCCAGTACTTC.

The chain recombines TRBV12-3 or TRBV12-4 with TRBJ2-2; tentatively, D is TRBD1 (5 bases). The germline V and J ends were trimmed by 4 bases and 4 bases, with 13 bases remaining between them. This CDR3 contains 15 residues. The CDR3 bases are TGTGCCAGCAGTTCTCCCAGGGTGGGCACCGGGGAGCTGTTTTTT. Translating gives CASSSPRVGTGELFF.

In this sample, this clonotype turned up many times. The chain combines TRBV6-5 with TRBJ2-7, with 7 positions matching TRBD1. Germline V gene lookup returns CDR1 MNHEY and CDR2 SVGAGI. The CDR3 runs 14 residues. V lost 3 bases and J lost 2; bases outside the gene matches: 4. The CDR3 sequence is CASSYSGQPYEQYF. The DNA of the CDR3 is TGTGCCAGCAGTTATTCGGGACAGCCCTACGAGCAGTACTTC.

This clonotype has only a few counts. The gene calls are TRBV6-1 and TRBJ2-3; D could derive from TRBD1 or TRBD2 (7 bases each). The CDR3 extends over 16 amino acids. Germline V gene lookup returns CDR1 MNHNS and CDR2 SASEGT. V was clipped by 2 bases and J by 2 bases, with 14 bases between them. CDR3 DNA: TGTGCCAGCAGTGAACGTACAGGGGACTACACAGATACGCAGTATTTT. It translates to CASSERTGDYTDTQYF.

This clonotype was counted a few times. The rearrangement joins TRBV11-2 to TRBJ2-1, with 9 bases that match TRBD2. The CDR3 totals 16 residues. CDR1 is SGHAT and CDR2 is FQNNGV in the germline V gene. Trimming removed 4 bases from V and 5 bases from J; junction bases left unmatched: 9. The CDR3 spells CASSSLAGTINNEQFF. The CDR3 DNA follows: TGTGCCAGCAGCTCTCTAGCGGGGACGATCAACAATGAGCAGTTCTTC.

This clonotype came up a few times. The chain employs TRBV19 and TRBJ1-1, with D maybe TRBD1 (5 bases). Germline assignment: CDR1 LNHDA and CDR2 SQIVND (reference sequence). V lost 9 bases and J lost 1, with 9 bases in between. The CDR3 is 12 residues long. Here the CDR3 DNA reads TGTGCCAGCTCGGGGCCGAACACTGAAGCTTTCTTT. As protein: CASSGPNTEAFF.

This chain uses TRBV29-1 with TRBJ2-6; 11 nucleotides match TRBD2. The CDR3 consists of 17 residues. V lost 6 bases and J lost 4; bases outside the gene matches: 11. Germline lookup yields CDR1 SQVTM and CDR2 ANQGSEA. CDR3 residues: CSVRLAGQPGGANVLTF. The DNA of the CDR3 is TGCAGCGTGAGACTAGCGGGGCAGCCTGGGGGGGCCAACGTCCTGACTTTC.

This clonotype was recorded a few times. This chain's CDR3 is CASSSSPGLNTGELFF. The CDR3 DNA is TGTGCCAGCAGTTCGTCCCCAGGACTGAACACCGGGGAGCTGTTTTTT. The V call is TRBV12-3 or TRBV12-4, the J call TRBJ2-2; D is perhaps TRBD2 (5 bases). Trimming pared 4 bases from V and 1 base from J, leaving 13 bases between. The CDR3 contains 16 residues.

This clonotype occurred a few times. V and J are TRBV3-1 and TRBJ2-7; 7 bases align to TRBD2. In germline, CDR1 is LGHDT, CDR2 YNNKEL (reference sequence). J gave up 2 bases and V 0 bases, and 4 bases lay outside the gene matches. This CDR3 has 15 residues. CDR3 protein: CASSQEPLATYEQYF. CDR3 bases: TGTGCCAGCAGCCAAGAGCCACTAGCGACCTACGAGCAGTACTTC.

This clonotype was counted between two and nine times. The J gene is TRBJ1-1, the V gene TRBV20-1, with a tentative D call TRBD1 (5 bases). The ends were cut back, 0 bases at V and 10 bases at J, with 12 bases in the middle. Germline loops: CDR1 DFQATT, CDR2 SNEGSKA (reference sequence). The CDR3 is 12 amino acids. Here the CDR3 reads CSARDLGAAAFF. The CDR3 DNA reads TGCAGTGCTAGAGATTTAGGGGCAGCAGCTTTCTTT.